These T cell receptor beta chains were read from a single sample in a study of OX40 agonist ivuxolimab in advanced cancers. Generated by immunoSEQ multiplex PCR, the TCRdb table keeps only in-frame clones and is missing some. The data hold some 83,000 clones, with more than 70% observed a single time. The sequences come from CD4+ or CD8+ T cells sorted from blood, collected in a trial of the OX40 agonist ivuxolimab. The receptors come from an adult with an advanced solid tumor such as melanoma, head and neck, liver or kidney cancer. Each CDR3 is given without its conserved first and last residue. Each record gives: CDR3 protein, clone size, V gene. Not every row has a clone size; where given, it reads once, few, many or a size class.

CDR3 protein: ASSGWTGNKNTGELF
clone size: -
V gene: TRBV19

CDR3 protein: ASSLGLASSRDQETQY
clone size: -
V gene: TRBV5-1

CDR3 protein: ASSQRLAGRTDTQY
clone size: -
V gene: TRBV14

CDR3 protein: ASSLGGPYEQY
clone size: -
V gene: TRBV27

CDR3 protein: ASTRAGGRPTGELF
clone size: -
V gene: TRBV19

CDR3 protein: ASSPRRTDTQY
clone size: -
V gene: TRBV18

CDR3 protein: ASSEGNQGYYGYT
clone size: once
V gene: TRBV6-1

CDR3 protein: ATSRDPGRGSPLH
clone size: once
V gene: TRBV15

CDR3 protein: ASSVRRLAGGMMGYNEQF
clone size: -
V gene: TRBV9

CDR3 protein: ASSRGARGTKF
clone size: -
V gene: TRBV11-3

CDR3 protein: ASSYERATDTQY
clone size: few
V gene: TRBV5-1

CDR3 protein: ASSPMTGINYGYT
clone size: once
V gene: TRBV7-9

CDR3 protein: ASSLGDRGRFGETQY
clone size: -
V gene: TRBV7-2

CDR3 protein: ASSSGMNTEAF
clone size: -
V gene: TRBV5-1

CDR3 protein: ASSHSGGSFDEQY
clone size: once
V gene: TRBV7-9

CDR3 protein: ASNQRGRADIQY
clone size: once
V gene: TRBV19

CDR3 protein: ASSFTWRAYNEQF
clone size: -
V gene: TRBV5-6

CDR3 protein: AWSVQGPNEQF
clone size: -
V gene: TRBV30

CDR3 protein: ASIPSLAGRWDEQF
clone size: -
V gene: TRBV7-9

CDR3 protein: ASSYGNRGGYT
clone size: -
V gene: TRBV6-6

CDR3 protein: ASSSKRAYEQY
clone size: -
V gene: TRBV5-6

CDR3 protein: ASSPDNYYEQY
clone size: -
V gene: TRBV18

CDR3 protein: ASSLVPGANYGYT
clone size: medium-sized
V gene: TRBV5-6

CDR3 protein: ASSYGTGEQPQH
clone size: -
V gene: TRBV6-6

CDR3 protein: ASSSSTGTEQY
clone size: -
V gene: TRBV7-9

CDR3 protein: ASSPRAGTETQY
clone size: few
V gene: TRBV7-3

CDR3 protein: ASSLQGARVDTQY
clone size: -
V gene: TRBV2

CDR3 protein: ASSRQGKNEQF
clone size: -
V gene: TRBV7-9

CDR3 protein: ASGGVLTNEKLF
clone size: -
V gene: TRBV2

CDR3 protein: ASSPLDGRRTEAF
clone size: -
V gene: TRBV6-6

CDR3 protein: ASSSAQRNNEQF
clone size: once
V gene: TRBV7-2

CDR3 protein: ASSELAGGTYEQY
clone size: -
V gene: TRBV25-1

CDR3 protein: ASSRLAGGPGTDTQY
clone size: -
V gene: TRBV11-2

CDR3 protein: ASSSGQASYEQY
clone size: -
V gene: TRBV6-6

CDR3 protein: ASSPTGYDQPQH
clone size: -
V gene: TRBV18

CDR3 protein: AWSVLAGAYEQY
clone size: -
V gene: TRBV30

CDR3 protein: ASSRGTMNTGELF
clone size: -
V gene: TRBV7-9

CDR3 protein: ASSLYRAGNTIY
clone size: -
V gene: TRBV5-5

CDR3 protein: ASSFGGGSREAF
clone size: -
V gene: TRBV11-2

CDR3 protein: ASSLGTGRKETQY
clone size: -
V gene: TRBV5-1

CDR3 protein: ASSQDSSEFRELF
clone size: -
V gene: TRBV4-1

CDR3 protein: ASSVASMSYEQY
clone size: -
V gene: TRBV9

CDR3 protein: ASSEGPVLPYEQY
clone size: -
V gene: TRBV9

CDR3 protein: ATTVVGLSQPQH
clone size: -
V gene: TRBV6-1

CDR3 protein: ASSLVGGFSTDTQY
clone size: -
V gene: TRBV5-6

CDR3 protein: ASSARTSTDTQY
clone size: once
V gene: TRBV7-2

CDR3 protein: ASSIVRGGGPNEQF
clone size: -
V gene: TRBV19

CDR3 protein: ASSQDQGALTGANVLT
clone size: -
V gene: TRBV4-3

CDR3 protein: ASSLTGANTEAF
clone size: -
V gene: TRBV7-9

CDR3 protein: ASSGEFWRDSPLH
clone size: -
V gene: TRBV2

CDR3 protein: ASSDFGRPQPQH
clone size: -
V gene: TRBV6-1

CDR3 protein: SARDNEQF
clone size: -
V gene: TRBV20-1

CDR3 protein: ASSSGGWTGRDNEQF
clone size: -
V gene: TRBV5-1

CDR3 protein: ASSLRGGQGLDSPLH
clone size: -
V gene: TRBV5-6

CDR3 protein: ASSSPGTVTYEQY
clone size: -
V gene: TRBV7-2

CDR3 protein: ASSFPPGQRQTNYGYT
clone size: -
V gene: TRBV28